One and the same sample provided the 29 T cell receptor beta chains below, sequenced in a study of metastatic and nonmetastatic thyroid tumors. Thyroid surgery took place with no prior treatment in any patient. TCRdb re-clonotyped the PCR reads via MiXCR. The table lists about 6,100 clones, 33% of them singletons. The sequencing input was adjacent normal tissue. The receptors here all came from a male donor with papillary thyroid cancer or a benign thyroid nodule (not recorded which). Some clones in this sample may be carry-over from other donors' samples.

J is TRBJ1-1 and V is TRBV5-1, with 9 bases aligning to TRBD1. CDR1 SGHRS and CDR2 YFSETQ come from the germline V gene. This CDR3 comprises 15 residues. The V and J ends lost 4 bases and 4 bases, in that order; junction bases with no gene match: 8. CDR3 sequence (DNA): TGCGCCAGCAGCATCTGGACAGGGGTCTGCACTGAAGCTTTCTTT. Translation: CASSIWTGVCTEAFF. Looking up the rest from reference TRBV5-1 and TRBJ1-1 gives the full variable domain: KAGVTQTPRYLIKTRGQQVTLSCSPISGHRSVSWYQQTPGQGLQFLFEYFSETQRNKGNFPGRFSGRQFSNSRSEMNVSTLELGDSALYLCASSIWTGVCTEAFFGQGTRLTVV.

The genes are TRBV4-1 and TRBJ2-2, with 8 bases that match TRBD1. V lost 3 bases and J lost 3; bases outside the gene matches: 6. Germline V CDR1 and CDR2: MGHRA, YSYEKL. This CDR3 comprises 16 residues. CDR3 in amino acids: CASSHAQGAYTGELFF. The CDR3 DNA is TGCGCCAGCAGCCACGCCCAGGGGGCTTACACCGGGGAGCTGTTTTTT.

This chain links TRBV4-1 with TRBJ1-5; D not resolved. The V end was cut by 1 base, the J end by 0 bases, with 7 bases between. The CDR3 has 15 residues. CDR1 is MGHRA and CDR2 is YSYEKL in the germline V gene. The CDR3 loop reads CASSQVVGSNQPQHF. CDR3 in DNA: TGCGCCAGCAGCCAAGTGGTCGGTAGCAATCAGCCCCAGCATTTT.

As regards this clone: The conserved phenylalanine or tryptophan is not found at the CDR3 terminus, so this likely reflects a read error. The DNA is omitted, as the CDR3 cannot be located on it reliably, and the CDR3 follows TCRdb's listing. The chain links TRBV6-1 to TRBJ1-5; the table's D gene call, TRBD1, was not cross checked with the DNA. The CDR3 is made up of 13 amino acids, end residues included. Germline V lookup: CDR1 MNHNS, CDR2 SASEGT. The CDR3 is CASSEAQGQPQQY.

V usage is TRBV19 and J usage is TRBJ1-5; no reliable D call. The V gene lost 3 bases and the J gene lost 5 bases, with 8 bases spanning the gap. CDR3 length equals 13 residues. From germline, CDR1 is LNHDA and CDR2 SQIVND (reference sequence). CDR3 sequence reads: CASSITPYQPQHF. CDR3 DNA sequence: TGTGCCAGTAGTATTACCCCTTATCAGCCCCAGCATTTT.

In this sample, this clone turned up a few times. V gene TRBV7-9 combines with J gene TRBJ2-5; TRBD2 aligns across 14 bases. The V and J ends lost 4 bases and 4 bases, in that order; junction bases with no gene match: 2. Germline V gives CDR1 SEHNR, CDR2 FQNEAQ (reference sequence). There are 15 residues in the CDR3. CDR3 coding DNA: TGTGCCAGCAGCTGGGGGACTAGCGGGGGAGAGACCCAGTACTTC. The encoded protein is CASSWGTSGGETQYF.

V usage is TRBV28 and J usage is TRBJ1-3; D unresolved. The CDR3 contains 16 residues. Germline CDR1 is MDHEN and CDR2 is SYDVKM. The V end was cut by 4 bases, the J end by 0 bases, with 13 bases between. CDR3 loop: CASSSYDLSSGNTIYF. The CDR3 DNA follows: TGTGCCAGCAGTTCCTATGACCTGAGCTCTGGAAACACCATATATTTT.

With regard to this clone: The limits of the CDR3 on the DNA are not certain, so only TCRdb's listed CDR3 is given. The chain uses TRBV21-1 and TRBJ1-5; no check of the table's D call, TRBD1, against the DNA was made. TRBV21-1 is listed as a pseudogene. Inclusive of both ends, the CDR3 amounts to 19 amino acids. CDR3 protein: CASSPEIYGYTFGPGTQHF.

In this sample, this clone turned up a few times. The gene calls are TRBV6-1 and TRBJ2-5, with 7 bases matching TRBD2. The CDR3 sequence is 14 residues long. CDR1 and CDR2 (germline): MNHNS, SASEGT. Trimming cost V 7 bases and J 4 bases; bases outside gene matches: 9. This CDR3 reads CASTQTGGGETQYF. The CDR3 region has the DNA TGTGCCAGCACCCAGACGGGGGGTGGAGAGACCCAGTACTTC.

This clone occurred a few times. The genes are TRBV12-3 or TRBV12-4 and TRBJ1-2; TRBD1 aligns across 8 bases. The CDR3 spans 12 residues. J was trimmed by 8 bases and V by 6 bases; bases with no gene match: 5. CDR3 sequence: CASSGTGFGYTF. CDR3 sequence (DNA): TGTGCCAGCAGCGGGACAGGATTCGGCTACACCTTC.

This clone is medium-sized in the sample. The V gene is TRBV30, the J gene TRBJ1-6, with D tentatively TRBD1 (5 bases). With 5 bases removed from V and 0 bases from J, the gap between germline ends came to 8 bases. Germline CDR1 reads GTSNPN; CDR2 reads SVGIG (reference sequence). This CDR3 has 14 residues. CDR3: CAWHRSSYNSPLHF. The CDR3 DNA is TGTGCCTGGCACAGGAGCTCCTATAATTCACCCCTCCACTTT.

Comments on this clone: One end of the junction does not line up with germline, which may come from a read error. The V gene is TRBV6-2 or TRBV6-3, the J gene TRBJ2-6; TRBD1 might be the D (5 bases). CDR1 and CDR2 from the germline V gene are MNHEY and SVGEGT. CDR3 size: 19 residues. The CDR3 region has the DNA TGTGCCAGCAGGCTGAATCCGGGCGTGTCCCTCTCTGGGGCCAACGCCCTGACTTTC. It codes for CASRLNPGVSLSGANALTF.

The rearrangement uses TRBV3-1 and TRBJ1-4; 8 bases align to TRBD1. The CDR3 contains 16 residues. Germline lookup yields CDR1 LGHDT and CDR2 YNNKEL (reference sequence). Unmatched junction bases numbered 11, after V lost 3 bases and J lost 8 bases. The CDR3 sequence: CASSHSVQGAREKLFF. The CDR3 nucleotides are TGTGCCAGCAGCCACTCTGTCCAGGGGGCTAGAGAAAAACTGTTTTTT.

The chain uses TRBV20-1 and TRBJ1-5; tentative D call: TRBD1 (6 bases). The germline V gene has CDR1 DFQATT and CDR2 SNEGSKA (reference sequence). This CDR3 is 14 amino acids long. With 3 bases removed from V and 11 bases from J, the gap between germline ends came to 20 bases. The CDR3 reads CSASPDSGPRTQHF. As DNA, the CDR3 is TGCAGTGCTAGTCCGGACAGCGGCCCGAGGACCCAGCATTTT.

This clone has more than one count but fewer than ten. The V gene is TRBV2, the J gene TRBJ2-1, with 9 bases lining up with TRBD2. CDR3 length: 15 amino acids. The J segment lost 8 bases and the V segment lost 6 bases, leaving 11 bases of the junction unmatched. Per germline, CDR1 SNHLY and CDR2 FYNNEI. This CDR3 reads CASRVAGAWGHEQFF. The CDR3 DNA reads TGTGCCAGCAGGGTAGCGGGAGCGTGGGGCCATGAGCAGTTCTTC.

This clone has just a few counts. The chain has TRBV6-1 and TRBJ1-2; D is possibly TRBD1 (5 bases). Trimming shortened V by 6 bases and J by 8 bases, and 16 bases separated the two germline ends. The CDR3 length is 13 residues. Germline V lookup: CDR1 MNHNS, CDR2 SASEGT. This chain's CDR3 is CASRERGEGGYTF. DNA of the CDR3: TGTGCCAGCAGGGAACGGGGGGAAGGAGGCTACACCTTC.

The chain employs TRBV20-1 and TRBJ1-1, with D possibly TRBD1 on 5 matching bases. The CDR3 covers 13 residues. V dropped 4 bases and J dropped 3 bases, with 12 bases sitting between them. The germline V gene encodes CDR1 DFQATT and CDR2 SNEGSKA (reference sequence). Here the CDR3 DNA reads TGCAGTGCTAAGGGGATTGTGGACACTGAAGCTTTCTTT. Encoded protein: CSAKGIVDTEAFF.

This clone appeared a few times. The sample carries other DNA sequences with the same CDR3. V usage is TRBV11-3 and J usage is TRBJ2-1; D not resolved. The CDR3 length is 13 residues. The V and J ends lost 1 base and 3 bases respectively, with 4 bases between them. CDR1 is SGHNT, CDR2 YENEEA, per germline. The CDR3 spells CASSLGNYNEQFF. In DNA form, the CDR3 reads TGTGCCAGCAGCTTAGGGAACTACAATGAGCAGTTCTTC.

Of note for this clone: The junction departs from the called germline gene at one end, perhaps through a read error. The rearrangement links TRBV27 to TRBJ2-2; no reliable D call. Germline-derived CDR1 and CDR2 are MNHEY and SMNVEV (reference sequence). This CDR3 is built from 15 residues. CDR3 coding DNA: TGTGCCAGCACCTTCGGTGGGCCGAACACCGTGGAGCTTTTTTTT. Translating gives CASTFGGPNTVELFF.

By proportion, this clone is medium-sized. The chain's CDR3 is CASSVDPKVGLNTEAFF. The DNA of the CDR3 is TGTGCCAGCAGCGTAGATCCGAAAGTCGGACTGAACACTGAAGCTTTCTTT. The chain recombines TRBV9 with TRBJ1-1; D remains unclear. The CDR3 runs to 17 residues. Per germline, CDR1 SGDLS and CDR2 YYNGEE. Trimming stripped 0 bases from V and 0 bases from J, with 15 bases between.

This chain connects TRBV4-1 to TRBJ2-7; TRBD1 matches 7 bases. This CDR3 region has 20 residues. Germline CDR1 MGHRA, CDR2 YSYEKL. The V gene end was trimmed by 0 bases and the J gene end by 0 bases; junction bases not matched to a gene: 17. CDR3 nucleotides: TGCGCCAGCAGCCAAGATCTAGGCAGCCGGGACAGTCTAAGCTCCTACGAGCAGTACTTC. Protein: CASSQDLGSRDSLSSYEQYF.

The chain uses TRBV28 and TRBJ1-2; weak D call: TRBD1 (6 bases). CDR1 is MDHEN and CDR2 is SYDVKM in the germline V gene. The V end was cut by 2 bases, the J end by 4 bases, with 14 bases between. CDR3 length: 15 residues. CDR3 nucleotide sequence: TGTGCCAGCAGTTTAAGGCAGGACAGCCTCTATGGCTACACCTTC. Translation gives CASSLRQDSLYGYTF.

This clone has just a few counts. The V gene is TRBV2, the J gene TRBJ1-6; 8 bases are a match to TRBD1. The CDR3 length is 14 residues. Germline values: CDR1 SNHLY, CDR2 FYNNEI. The V gene end was trimmed by 7 bases and the J gene end by 10 bases; junction bases not matched to a gene: 9. CDR3 loop: CASMRDRGGSPLHF. CDR3 nucleotides: TGTGCCAGCATGAGAGACAGGGGAGGATCACCCCTCCACTTT.

The V and J genes are TRBV6-6 and TRBJ1-2, with D possibly matching TRBD1 (6 bases). V was shortened by 2 bases and J by 6 bases, with 16 bases between the two germline ends. Germline assignment: CDR1 MNHNY and CDR2 SVGAGI (reference sequence). The CDR3 covers 15 residues. This chain's CDR3 is CASSYTGTTKDGYTF. The CDR3 coding sequence is TGTGCCAGCAGTTACACTGGGACAACAAAGGATGGCTACACCTTC.

There are a few counts of this clone. The rearrangement joins TRBV30 to TRBJ2-7, with D tentatively TRBD2 (6 bases). The germline gives CDR1 GTSNPN, CDR2 SVGIG (reference sequence). V dropped 1 base and J dropped 7 bases, with 11 bases sitting between them. The CDR3 loop spans 12 amino acids. CDR3 in amino acids: CAWSAWAGEQYF. The CDR3 nucleotides are TGTGCCTGGAGTGCATGGGCGGGGGAGCAGTACTTC. Together with reference TRBV30 and TRBJ2-7, the CDR3 gives the full variable domain: SQTIHQWPATLVQPVGSPLSLECTVEGTSNPNLYWYRQAAGRGLQLLFYSVGIGQISSEVPQNLSASRPQDRQFILSSKKLLLSDSGFYLCAWSAWAGEQYFGPGTRLTVT.

This clone was recorded a few times. The genes are TRBV5-6 and TRBJ2-2; the match to TRBD2 covers 7 bases. This CDR3 has 13 amino acids. V lost 7 bases to trimming and J lost 6 bases; unmatched junction nucleotides: 6. From germline, CDR1 is SGHDT and CDR2 YYEEEE. The CDR3 sequence: CASRSGGSGELFF. As DNA, the CDR3 is TGTGCCAGCCGTTCGGGGGGTTCCGGGGAGCTGTTTTTT.

About this clone: One junction end disagrees with the germline gene, perhaps due to a read error. CDR3 sequence (DNA): TGTGCCAACCGCCTGGATACCATAGAGACCGGGGAGCTGCTTTTT. Translated: CANRLDTIETGELLF. The chain employs TRBV28 and TRBJ2-2, with D tentatively TRBD2 (5 bases). Germline assignment: CDR1 MDHEN and CDR2 SYDVKM. The CDR3 contains 15 residues. Using reference TRBV28 and TRBJ2-2 for the parts outside the CDR3, the full variable domain is DVKVTQSSRYLVKRTGEKVFLECVQDMDHENMFWYRQDPGLGLRLIYFSYDVKMKEKGDIPEGYSVSREKKERFSLILESASTNQTSMYLCANRLDTIETGELLFGEGSRLTVL.

This clone was seen more than once but under ten times. J is TRBJ1-3 and V is TRBV6-1; tentative D call: TRBD1 (6 bases). V dropped 7 bases and J dropped 4 bases, with 17 bases sitting between them. Germline CDR1 and CDR2: MNHNS and SASEGT. This CDR3 is 15 amino acids long. The CDR3 region has the DNA TGTGCCAGCATCATATCCAGGGGTTCGGGAAACACCATATATTTT. Its translation is CASIISRGSGNTIYF.

There are a few counts of this clone. Compared with germline, one end of the junction differs, possibly owing to a read error. The chain links TRBV6-1 to TRBJ2-2; weak D call: TRBD2 (7 bases). Germline CDR1 MNHNS, CDR2 SASEGT. This CDR3 has 15 residues. The CDR3: CASSAGRGDTWELVF. Written as DNA, the CDR3 is TGTGCCAGCAGTGCTGGACGGGGGGACACCTGGGAGCTGGTTTTT.